Included here is one T cell receptor (beta chain) sequence, with context. The antigen is undetermined. This sequence may be a read error, since a much larger clone differs from it by one base. RNA isolated from unsorted whole blood supplied the blood RNA, with germline DNA also extracted. Before the operation took place, around 4 milliliters of peripheral blood were collected. Total RNA amounting to around 530 ng was the source from which TCR beta cDNA was made with a constant-region primer. Slightly modified ARM-PCR, run as three nested multiplex PCR rounds, produced the TCR beta libraries. The first two PCR rounds, approximately 10 cycles each, used TRBV1-TRBV30 forward primers and a C-beta reverse primer. MiXCR, run by TCRdb on the multiplex PCR reads, gives a single entry per CDR3 protein. The sample shows fewer than 400,000 distinct CDR3 sequences, roughly two thirds of them seen only once. This entry comes from a study of tumor-infiltrating lymphocytes in primary liver carcinoma. Whole-study results and caveats: Tumor specimens were characterized by a significantly higher top-250-clone fraction than blood (p = 0.039). Paired tumor-adjacent and tumor-blood samples overlapped less than tumor region pairs did.

The CDR3 consists of 13 residues. Germline assignment: CDR1 MGHRA and CDR2 YSYEKL. The J gene is TRBJ1-1, the V gene TRBV4-1; D is unresolved. This sequence originates from a man aged 40-55 years with primary liver carcinoma and hepatitis B virus infection. Input material: peripheral blood. CDR3 region: CASSQVEADRASF. Here the CDR3 DNA reads TGCGCCAGCAGCCAAGTCGAAGCCGATCGGGCTTCCTTT.